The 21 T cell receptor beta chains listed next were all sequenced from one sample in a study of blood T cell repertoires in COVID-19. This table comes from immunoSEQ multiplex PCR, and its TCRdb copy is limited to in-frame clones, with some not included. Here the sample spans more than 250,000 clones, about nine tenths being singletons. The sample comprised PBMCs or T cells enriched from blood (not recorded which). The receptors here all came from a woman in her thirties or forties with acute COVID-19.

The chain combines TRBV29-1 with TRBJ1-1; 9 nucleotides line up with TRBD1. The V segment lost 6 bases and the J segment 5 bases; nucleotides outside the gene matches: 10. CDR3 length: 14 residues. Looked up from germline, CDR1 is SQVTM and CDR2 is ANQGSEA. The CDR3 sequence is CSVRDREAWTEAFF. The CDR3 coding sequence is TGCAGCGTCCGGGACAGGGAAGCGTGGACTGAAGCTTTCTTT.

The CDR3 region is CASRTGEQPQHF. The CDR3 coding sequence is TGTGCCAGCAGGACAGGGGAACAGCCCCAGCATTTT. The chain is built from TRBV6-5 and TRBJ1-5; 8 positions match TRBD1. This CDR3 comprises 12 residues. Germline V gene data show CDR1 as MNHEY and CDR2 as SVGAGI. V lost 6 bases and J lost 7; bases outside the gene matches: 2.

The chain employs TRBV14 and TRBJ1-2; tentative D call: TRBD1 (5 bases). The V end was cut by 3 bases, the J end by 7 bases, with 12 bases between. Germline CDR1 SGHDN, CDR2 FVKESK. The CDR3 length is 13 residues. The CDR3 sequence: CASSHPGVSGYTF. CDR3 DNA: TGTGCCAGCAGCCACCCGGGGGTATCTGGCTACACCTTC.

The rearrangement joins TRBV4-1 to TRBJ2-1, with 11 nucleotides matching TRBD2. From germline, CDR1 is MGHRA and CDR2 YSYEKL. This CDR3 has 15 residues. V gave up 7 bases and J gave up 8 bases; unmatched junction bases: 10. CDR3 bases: TGCGCCAGCACCCACCTAGCGGGAGGCAACGATGAGCAGTTCTTC. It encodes CASTHLAGGNDEQFF.

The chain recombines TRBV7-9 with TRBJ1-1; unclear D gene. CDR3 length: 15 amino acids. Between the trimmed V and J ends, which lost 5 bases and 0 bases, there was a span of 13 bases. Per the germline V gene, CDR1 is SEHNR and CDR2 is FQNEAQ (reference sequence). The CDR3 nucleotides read TGTGCCAGCAGCCCATTATCGGGATTGAACACTGAAGCTTTCTTT. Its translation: CASSPLSGLNTEAFF.

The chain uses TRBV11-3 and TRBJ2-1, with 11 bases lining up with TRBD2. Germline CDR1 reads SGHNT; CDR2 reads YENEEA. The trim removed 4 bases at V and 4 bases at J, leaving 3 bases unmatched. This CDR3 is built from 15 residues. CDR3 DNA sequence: TGTGCCAGCAGCTCGACTAGCGGGACATACAATGAGCAGTTCTTC. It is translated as CASSSTSGTYNEQFF.

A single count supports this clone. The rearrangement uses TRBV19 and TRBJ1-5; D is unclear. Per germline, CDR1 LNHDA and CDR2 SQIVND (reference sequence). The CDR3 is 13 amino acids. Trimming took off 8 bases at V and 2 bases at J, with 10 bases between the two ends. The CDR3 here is CASARGGNQPQHF. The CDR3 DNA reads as TGTGCCAGTGCGCGGGGAGGCAATCAGCCCCAGCATTTT.

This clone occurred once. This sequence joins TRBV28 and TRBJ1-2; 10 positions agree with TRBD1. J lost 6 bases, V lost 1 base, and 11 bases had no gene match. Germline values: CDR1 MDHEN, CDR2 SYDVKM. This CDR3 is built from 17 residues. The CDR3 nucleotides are TGTGCCAGCAGTTTATCCGTCCCTGGGACAGGGGCCCATGGCTACACCTTC. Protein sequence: CASSLSVPGTGAHGYTF.

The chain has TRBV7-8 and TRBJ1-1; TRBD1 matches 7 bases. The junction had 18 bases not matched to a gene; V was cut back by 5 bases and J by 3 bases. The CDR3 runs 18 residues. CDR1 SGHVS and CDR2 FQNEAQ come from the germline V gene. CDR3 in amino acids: CASSPETGRHLVYTEAFF. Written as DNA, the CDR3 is TGTGCCAGCAGCCCGGAGACAGGGCGGCATCTTGTGTACACTGAAGCTTTCTTT.

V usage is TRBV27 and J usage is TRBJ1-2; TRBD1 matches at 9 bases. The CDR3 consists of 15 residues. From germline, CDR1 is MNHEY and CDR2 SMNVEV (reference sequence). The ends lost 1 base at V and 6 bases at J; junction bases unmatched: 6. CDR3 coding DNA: TGTGCCAGCAGTTTATTACAGGGGGCCAGGGATGGCTACACCTTC. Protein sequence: CASSLLQGARDGYTF.

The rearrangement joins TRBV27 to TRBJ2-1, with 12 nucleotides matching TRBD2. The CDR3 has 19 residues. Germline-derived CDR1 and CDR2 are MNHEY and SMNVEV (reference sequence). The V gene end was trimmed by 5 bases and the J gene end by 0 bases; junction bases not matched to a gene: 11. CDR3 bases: TGTGCCAGCAGTCTACTAGCGGGAGGAACGACTACCTCCTACAATGAGCAGTTCTTC. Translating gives CASSLLAGGTTTSYNEQFF.

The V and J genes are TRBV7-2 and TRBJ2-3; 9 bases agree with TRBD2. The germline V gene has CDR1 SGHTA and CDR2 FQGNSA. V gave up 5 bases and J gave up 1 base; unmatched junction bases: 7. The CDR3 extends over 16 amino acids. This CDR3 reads CASSPGLAFGTDTQYF. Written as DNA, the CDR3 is TGTGCCAGCAGCCCGGGACTAGCCTTTGGCACAGATACGCAGTATTTT.

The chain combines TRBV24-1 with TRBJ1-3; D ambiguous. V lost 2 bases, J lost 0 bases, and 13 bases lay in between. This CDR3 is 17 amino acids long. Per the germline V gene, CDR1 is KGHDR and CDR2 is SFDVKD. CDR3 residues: CATSDSPGLDSGNTIYF. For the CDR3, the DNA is TGTGCCACCAGTGATTCCCCCGGACTGGACTCTGGAAACACCATATATTTT.

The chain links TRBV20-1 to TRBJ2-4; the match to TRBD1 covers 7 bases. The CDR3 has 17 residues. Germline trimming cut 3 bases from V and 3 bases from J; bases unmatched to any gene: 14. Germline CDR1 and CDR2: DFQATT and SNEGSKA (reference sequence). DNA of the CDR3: TGCAGTGCTAGTACCGCTTTGAGGGGGCTAGACAAAAACATTCAGTACTTC. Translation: CSASTALRGLDKNIQYF.

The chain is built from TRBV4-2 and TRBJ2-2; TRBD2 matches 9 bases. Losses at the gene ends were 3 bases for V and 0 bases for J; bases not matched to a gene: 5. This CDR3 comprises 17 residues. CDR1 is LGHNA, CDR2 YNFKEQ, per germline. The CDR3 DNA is TGTGCCAGCAGCCAGAGACTAGCGGCTACGAACACCGGGGAGCTGTTTTTT. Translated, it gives CASSQRLAATNTGELFF.

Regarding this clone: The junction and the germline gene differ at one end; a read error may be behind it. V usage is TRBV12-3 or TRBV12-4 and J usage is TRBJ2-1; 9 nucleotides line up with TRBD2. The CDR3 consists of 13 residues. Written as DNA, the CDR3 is TGTGCCAGCAGGTTAGCGGGAGTGAATGAGCAGTTCTTC. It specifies CASRLAGVNEQFF.

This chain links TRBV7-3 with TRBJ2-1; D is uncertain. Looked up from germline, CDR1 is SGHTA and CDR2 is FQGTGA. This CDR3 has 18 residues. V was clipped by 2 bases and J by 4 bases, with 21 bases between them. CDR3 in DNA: TGTGCCAGCAGCTTAGCAGGTCATACTCTTCCACCATACAATGAGCAGTTCTTC. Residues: CASSLAGHTLPPYNEQFF.

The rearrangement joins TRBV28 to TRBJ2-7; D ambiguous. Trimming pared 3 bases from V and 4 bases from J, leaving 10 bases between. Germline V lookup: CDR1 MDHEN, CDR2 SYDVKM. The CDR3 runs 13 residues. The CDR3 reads CASSFLLEYEQYF. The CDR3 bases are TGTGCCAGCAGTTTCCTGTTAGAATACGAGCAGTACTTC.

CDR3 protein: CASSWGWTNTGELFF. In nucleotides, the CDR3 is TGTGCCAGCAGCTGGGGCTGGACGAACACCGGGGAGCTGTTTTTT. The chain employs TRBV7-9 and TRBJ2-2, with a possible D match to TRBD1 (5 bases). Germline V CDR1 and CDR2: SEHNR, FQNEAQ (reference sequence). Trimming took 4 bases from V and 0 from J, leaving 9 bases between them. This CDR3 comprises 15 residues.

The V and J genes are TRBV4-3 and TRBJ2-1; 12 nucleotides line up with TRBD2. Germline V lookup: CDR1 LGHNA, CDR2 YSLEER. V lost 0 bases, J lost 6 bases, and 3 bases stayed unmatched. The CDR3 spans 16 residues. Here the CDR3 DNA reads TGCGCCAGCAGCCAAGATATACTAGCGGGGGGCAATGAGCAGTTCTTC. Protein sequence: CASSQDILAGGNEQFF.

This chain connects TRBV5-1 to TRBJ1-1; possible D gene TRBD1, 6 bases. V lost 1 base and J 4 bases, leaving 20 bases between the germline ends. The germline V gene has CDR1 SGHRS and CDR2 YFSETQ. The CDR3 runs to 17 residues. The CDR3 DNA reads TGCGCCAGCAGCTTGACCATTTTCAGGGGTTTGGGCACTGAAGCTTTCTTT. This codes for CASSLTIFRGLGTEAFF.